This T cell receptor (beta chain) was sequenced during a study of Graves' ophthalmopathy and Graves' hyperthyroidism. Study-wide context: Hyperthyroidism showing no ophthalmopathy within 18 months of follow-up was stable. General observations from the study: Using a 13-signature model, the authors split ophthalmopathy from stable hyperthyroidism, with just under 90% sensitivity and approximately 81% specificity.

At least ten counts were recorded for this clonotype. The antigen is not known. V shed 1 base, J shed 4 bases, and the junction held 9 bases outside the gene matches. From germline, CDR1 is MGHRA and CDR2 YSYEKL. This CDR3 comprises 16 residues. Newly diagnosed, the hyperthyroidism patients had under 2 months' duration and were aged 18 to 65. Amplified material comprised TCR beta CDR3 regions derived from RNA transcripts. HTBI primers served in a first-round RT-PCR, which a second-round multiplex PCR followed. TCRdb reanalysed the multiplex PCR reads using MiXCR and keeps one entry per CDR3 protein. The sample yields about 1.2 million distinct CDR3 sequences, 35% to 40% seen once.

Specimen: peripheral blood or thyroid tissue (not recorded which). The genes are TRBV4-1 and TRBJ2-5, with 7 bases lining up with TRBD1. The sequence derives from an adult man with Graves' hyperthyroidism. The CDR3 region is CASSQGGGSGGETQYF. The CDR3 bases are TGCGCCAGCAGCCAAGGAGGGGGCTCGGGCGGAGAGACCCAGTACTTC.